A selection of T cell receptor beta chains follows, all from one sample in a study of cytomegalovirus exposure and HLA in healthy donors. TCRdb's copy holds only in-frame clones and misses some; the assay was immunoSEQ multiplex PCR. The data contain 100,000 to 150,000 clones, 70% to 80% of them singletons. Material: PBMCs. Every receptor here comes from a young man in good health and CMV-seronegative. CDR3s include the opening cysteine and the closing phenylalanine or tryptophan. D genes are given only for firm matches. Clone size is given for some rows only: seen once, a few or many times, or a class if the clone is expanded.

v_gene: TRBV6-5; d_gene: NA; j_gene: TRBJ2-2; abundance: NA; CDR3aa: CASSLYTGELFF; CDR3nt: TGTGCCAGCAGTCTATACACCGGGGAGCTGTTTTTT
v_gene: TRBV6-6; d_gene: NA; j_gene: TRBJ1-2; abundance: NA; CDR3aa: CASSYSKRGGYTF; CDR3nt: TGTGCCAGCAGTTACTCGAAAAGGGGTGGCTACACCTTC
v_gene: TRBV4-1; d_gene: NA; j_gene: TRBJ2-3; abundance: NA; CDR3aa: CASSQDPTGGTDTQYF; CDR3nt: TGCGCCAGCAGCCAAGATCCGACCGGAGGCACAGATACGCAGTATTTT
v_gene: TRBV11-2; d_gene: TRBD2; j_gene: TRBJ2-2; abundance: NA; CDR3aa: CASSLASGVNTGELFF; CDR3nt: TGTGCCAGCAGCTTAGCGAGCGGGGTGAACACCGGGGAGCTGTTTTTT
v_gene: TRBV7-9; d_gene: NA; j_gene: TRBJ2-7; abundance: NA; CDR3aa: CASSLVAPSGSYEQYF; CDR3nt: TGTGCCAGCAGCTTGGTAGCCCCCTCGGGCTCCTACGAGCAGTACTTC
v_gene: TRBV4-3; d_gene: TRBD2; j_gene: TRBJ2-1; abundance: NA; CDR3aa: CASSYRLAGKSSPYNEQFF; CDR3nt: TGCGCCAGCAGCTATCGACTAGCGGGAAAGAGTAGTCCCTACAATGAGCAGTTCTTC
v_gene: TRBV4-2; d_gene: TRBD1; j_gene: TRBJ2-3; abundance: NA; CDR3aa: CASSPHRSTGGRSTDTQYF; CDR3nt: TGTGCCAGCAGCCCCCACCGATCGACAGGGGGAAGGAGCACAGATACGCAGTATTTT
v_gene: TRBV6-5; d_gene: NA; j_gene: TRBJ1-1; abundance: NA; CDR3aa: CASSGGSPPEAFF; CDR3nt: TGTGCCAGCAGCGGCGGGTCCCCTCCTGAAGCTTTCTTT
v_gene: TRBV6-5; d_gene: NA; j_gene: TRBJ1-4; abundance: NA; CDR3aa: CASIEFEKLFF; CDR3nt: TGTGCCAGCATTGAGTTTGAAAAACTGTTTTTT
v_gene: TRBV4-2; d_gene: NA; j_gene: TRBJ2-3; abundance: few; CDR3aa: CASSPSNMGARTDTQYF; CDR3nt: TGTGCCAGCAGCCCATCTAACATGGGGGCCAGGACAGATACGCAGTATTTT
v_gene: TRBV18; d_gene: NA; j_gene: TRBJ2-1; abundance: NA; CDR3aa: CASSETRAEGFF; CDR3nt: TGTGCCAGCTCAGAGACTAGGGCGGAGGGGTTCTTC
v_gene: TRBV20-1; d_gene: NA; j_gene: TRBJ2-7; abundance: NA; CDR3aa: CSASGYEQYF; CDR3nt: TGCAGTGCTAGTGGTTACGAGCAGTACTTC
v_gene: TRBV11-2; d_gene: TRBD1; j_gene: TRBJ2-7; abundance: NA; CDR3aa: CASSLDRGPYEQYF; CDR3nt: TGTGCCAGCAGCTTGGACAGGGGACCCTACGAGCAGTACTTC
v_gene: TRBV6-5; d_gene: NA; j_gene: TRBJ2-1; abundance: NA; CDR3aa: CASSLTGTVYNEQFF; CDR3nt: TGTGCCAGCAGTCTTACCGGGACTGTCTACAATGAGCAGTTCTTC
v_gene: TRBV12-5; d_gene: NA; j_gene: TRBJ1-1; abundance: NA; CDR3aa: CASGLIPGAAEAFF; CDR3nt: TGTGCTAGTGGGCTCATTCCAGGGGCGGCTGAAGCTTTCTTT
v_gene: TRBV18; d_gene: NA; j_gene: TRBJ2-2; abundance: once; CDR3aa: CASSPGVTGELFF; CDR3nt: TGTGCCAGCTCACCCGGAGTGACCGGGGAGCTGTTTTTT
v_gene: TRBV25-1; d_gene: NA; j_gene: TRBJ2-6; abundance: once; CDR3aa: CASSLQVHSGANVLTF; CDR3nt: TGTGCCAGCAGTTTACAGGTCCACTCTGGGGCCAACGTCCTGACTTTC
v_gene: TRBV30; d_gene: NA; j_gene: TRBJ2-1; abundance: NA; CDR3aa: CAWSPSWGLGHNEQFF; CDR3nt: TGTGCCTGGAGCCCCAGTTGGGGGCTGGGGCACAATGAGCAGTTCTTC
v_gene: TRBV6-5; d_gene: TRBD2; j_gene: TRBJ2-7; abundance: NA; CDR3aa: CASSFTGGDSYEQYF; CDR3nt: TGTGCCAGCAGTTTTACGGGAGGGGACTCCTACGAGCAGTACTTC
v_gene: TRBV7-3; d_gene: TRBD2; j_gene: TRBJ2-1; abundance: NA; CDR3aa: CASSFSGLAGEQFF; CDR3nt: TGTGCCAGCAGCTTCTCGGGACTAGCGGGAGAGCAGTTCTTC
v_gene: TRBV5-6; d_gene: TRBD2; j_gene: TRBJ2-7; abundance: NA; CDR3aa: CASSKGLAGPYEQYF; CDR3nt: TGTGCCAGCAGCAAAGGACTAGCGGGTCCCTACGAGCAGTACTTC
v_gene: TRBV9; d_gene: TRBD2; j_gene: TRBJ2-1; abundance: few; CDR3aa: CASSVVASGGNEQFF; CDR3nt: TGTGCCAGCAGCGTAGTTGCTAGCGGGGGGAATGAGCAGTTCTTC
v_gene: TRBV19; d_gene: TRBD1; j_gene: TRBJ1-1; abundance: NA; CDR3aa: CASSIRTGGSDTEAFF; CDR3nt: TGTGCCAGTAGTATTAGGACAGGGGGCTCGGACACTGAAGCTTTCTTT
v_gene: TRBV11-2; d_gene: TRBD2; j_gene: TRBJ2-5; abundance: NA; CDR3aa: CASSSHGTSGRWKTQYF; CDR3nt: TGTGCCAGCAGCTCCCACGGGACTAGCGGGAGATGGAAGACCCAGTACTTC
v_gene: TRBV5-6; d_gene: TRBD2; j_gene: TRBJ2-7; abundance: NA; CDR3aa: CASSSGGYYEQYF; CDR3nt: TGTGCCAGCAGCTCGGGAGGTTACTACGAGCAGTACTTC
v_gene: TRBV7-3; d_gene: TRBD2; j_gene: TRBJ2-1; abundance: NA; CDR3aa: CASSSGLALNEQFF; CDR3nt: TGTGCCAGCAGCTCGGGACTAGCGCTAAATGAGCAGTTCTTC
v_gene: TRBV6-1; d_gene: TRBD1; j_gene: TRBJ2-2; abundance: NA; CDR3aa: CASRTGDTGELFF; CDR3nt: TGTGCCAGCAGGACAGGGGACACCGGGGAGCTGTTTTTT
v_gene: TRBV7-2; d_gene: TRBD2; j_gene: TRBJ2-3; abundance: once; CDR3aa: CASSLFTSGISKGTDTQYF; CDR3nt: TGTGCCAGCAGCTTATTTACTAGCGGGATTTCTAAGGGCACAGATACGCAGTATTTT
v_gene: TRBV28; d_gene: NA; j_gene: TRBJ1-4; abundance: NA; CDR3aa: CASRPPQATNEKLFF; CDR3nt: TGTGCCAGCAGGCCCCCACAGGCAACTAATGAAAAACTGTTTTTT